These 28 T cell receptor beta chains came from one sample sequenced in a study of CD4 T cells in relation to SARS-CoV-2 and coronaviruses. Assay: immunoSEQ multiplex PCR; the TCRdb copy retains only in-frame clones and omits some. The sample includes tens of thousands of clones, 80% to 90% seen only once; the top ten take 1.1% to 1.5%. The unexposed donors gave CD4+ T cells in about 2011-2019, prior to COVID-19. The sample taken for sequencing was memory CD4+ T cells from PBMCs. The source is a human donor in good health.

The chain recombines TRBV12-3 or TRBV12-4 with TRBJ2-1; no clear D gene. With 5 bases removed from V and 6 bases from J, the gap between germline ends came to 5 bases. The CDR3 has 11 amino acids. CDR3 amino acids: CASSLGNEQFF. CDR3 DNA: TGTGCCAGCAGTCTCGGCAATGAGCAGTTCTTC.

The chain employs TRBV7-3 and TRBJ2-1, with D possibly matching TRBD2 (5 bases). The germline V gene has CDR1 SGHTA and CDR2 FQGTGA. This CDR3 is 17 amino acids long. V dropped 1 base and J dropped 0 bases, with 13 bases sitting between them. CDR3 sequence (DNA): TGTGCCAGCAGCTTAAGAGACCGGGGTAGCTCCTACAATGAGCAGTTCTTC. This codes for CASSLRDRGSSYNEQFF.

The rearrangement uses TRBV6-5 and TRBJ2-1; TRBD1 agrees at 9 bases. Trimming cost V 5 bases and J 4 bases; bases outside gene matches: 3. The CDR3 has 14 residues. The germline gives CDR1 MNHEY, CDR2 SVGAGI. CDR3 sequence reads: CASSPGQGYNEQFF. CDR3 in DNA: TGTGCCAGCAGTCCGGGACAGGGATACAATGAGCAGTTCTTC.

V and J are TRBV10-1 and TRBJ2-1; unclear D gene. Trimming pared 3 bases from V and 6 bases from J, leaving 9 bases between. The CDR3 length is 13 residues. In germline, CDR1 is WNHNN, CDR2 SYGVQD (reference sequence). The DNA of the CDR3 is TGCGCCAGCAGTGAAGCAGGACCCAATGAGCAGTTCTTC. Its translation is CASSEAGPNEQFF.

This chain links TRBV4-1 with TRBJ2-7; tentatively, D is TRBD1 (5 bases). The CDR3 is made up of 15 amino acids. The V end was cut by 1 base, the J end by 1 base, with 11 bases between. Germline CDR1 MGHRA, CDR2 YSYEKL. The CDR3 region is CASSQVEQVSYEQYF. Written as DNA, the CDR3 is TGCGCCAGCAGCCAAGTCGAACAGGTTTCCTACGAGCAGTACTTC.

The chain links TRBV19 to TRBJ2-5, with 9 bases identical to TRBD1. V lost 5 bases, J lost 7 bases, and 8 bases stayed unmatched. Looked up from germline, CDR1 is LNHDA and CDR2 is SQIVND (reference sequence). The CDR3 is 14 amino acids. CDR3 nucleotide sequence: TGTGCCAGTAGTCCCCGGACAGGGGAAGGGACCCAGTACTTC. Protein: CASSPRTGEGTQYF.

The chain links TRBV7-9 to TRBJ2-1, with TRBD2 matching over 7 bases. The germline CDR1 and CDR2 sequences are SEHNR and FQNEAQ (reference sequence). This CDR3 is 14 amino acids long. The CDR3 protein is CAGASGGLNNEQFF. As DNA, the CDR3 is TGTGCAGGCGCTAGCGGAGGGCTTAACAATGAGCAGTTCTTC.

The V gene is TRBV7-3, the J gene TRBJ2-1; D perhaps matches TRBD2 (5 bases). With 2 bases removed from V and 5 bases from J, the gap between germline ends came to 10 bases. The CDR3 covers 14 residues. From germline, CDR1 is SGHTA and CDR2 FQGTGA. The CDR3 nucleotides read TGTGCCAGCAGCTTACAACTAGTCGACAATGAGCAGTTCTTC. Its protein product is CASSLQLVDNEQFF.

The rearrangement joins TRBV5-4 to TRBJ2-3, with unresolved D. Germline values: CDR1 SGHNT, CDR2 YYREEE (reference sequence). This CDR3 has 12 amino acids. The V end lost 4 bases, the J end lost 4 bases, and 7 bases lay between the germline ends. In nucleotides, the CDR3 is TGTGCCAGCAGCGTCTCAGCAGATACGCAGTATTTT. Its translation is CASSVSADTQYF.

As regards this clone: This is likely a read error, given that the CDR3 carries no conserved phenylalanine or tryptophan at its end. Because the CDR3's place on the DNA is in doubt, the DNA is left out and the CDR3 is given as listed by TCRdb. This sequence joins TRBV13 and TRBJ2-7; the table's D gene call, TRBD2, was not cross checked with the DNA. The CDR3 length is 9 residues, termini included. Germline V CDR1 and CDR2: PRHDT, FYEKMQ (reference sequence). CDR3 region: CASYGGVVL.

V and J are TRBV5-1 and TRBJ2-7, with 12 bases lining up with TRBD2. This CDR3 is built from 18 residues. V was clipped by 3 bases and J by 3 bases; unmatched bases: 13. Germline CDR1 SGHRS, CDR2 YFSETQ. The CDR3 DNA reads TGCGCCAGCAGCTCGCAAGACGGGACTAGCGGGCGAAGCTACGAGCAGTACTTC. Translation gives CASSSQDGTSGRSYEQYF.

The chain carries TRBV25-1 and TRBJ2-5, with D maybe TRBD1 (5 bases). From germline, CDR1 is MGHDK and CDR2 SYGVNS. This CDR3 is built from 13 residues. V lost 2 bases, J lost 5 bases, and 9 bases lay in between. CDR3 loop: CASSEGAAETQYF. In DNA form, the CDR3 reads TGTGCCAGCAGTGAAGGGGCCGCTGAGACCCAGTACTTC.

The chain employs TRBV30 and TRBJ1-2; TRBD1 matches 7 bases. Trimming took 6 bases from V and 4 from J; bases not matched to a gene: 8. CDR1 is GTSNPN, CDR2 SVGIG, per germline (reference sequence). The CDR3 length is 13 residues. The CDR3 coding sequence is TGTGCCTGCCGGGGACAGTTGCTCTATGGCTACACCTTC. This sequence encodes CACRGQLLYGYTF.

The chain employs TRBV12-3 or TRBV12-4 and TRBJ2-5; D is uncertain. This CDR3 contains 11 residues. V gave up 8 bases and J gave up 8 bases, with 12 bases separating them. The CDR3 loop reads CASSIGFTQYF. The CDR3 nucleotides read TGTGCCAGCTCCATCGGGTTTACCCAGTACTTC.

This chain joins TRBV28 and TRBJ2-1, with D hard to call. CDR1 MDHEN and CDR2 SYDVKM come from the germline V gene. V was cut by 6 bases and J by 5 bases, with 17 bases left in between. The CDR3 covers 15 residues. The CDR3 coding sequence is TGTGCCAGCAGCCACCCCTTAGCATACCACAATGAGCAGTTCTTC. Translation: CASSHPLAYHNEQFF.

The J gene is TRBJ2-7, the V gene TRBV7-3, with D possibly TRBD2 on 5 matching bases. This CDR3 spans 15 amino acids. CDR1 SGHTA and CDR2 FQGTGA come from the germline V gene. The V gene lost 0 bases and the J gene lost 6 bases, with 15 bases spanning the gap. Written as DNA, the CDR3 is TGTGCCAGCAGCTTAACTAGCGCCTCCTTCGTCGAGCAGTACTTC. Protein: CASSLTSASFVEQYF.

The count of this clone is one. The J gene is TRBJ1-2, the V gene TRBV5-1; TRBD1 is a possible D gene (5 bases). V gave up 0 bases and J gave up 8 bases, with 17 bases separating them. Germline CDR1 is SGHRS and CDR2 is YFSETQ. The CDR3 totals 15 residues. The CDR3 sequence: CASSLAATDYEGYTF. In nucleotides, the CDR3 is TGCGCCAGCAGCTTGGCCGCGACAGACTACGAGGGCTACACCTTC.

This chain joins TRBV10-1 and TRBJ2-7; possibly TRBD2 for D (5 bases). Trimming removed 2 bases from V and 6 bases from J, with 17 bases in between. Germline V gene lookup returns CDR1 WNHNN and CDR2 SYGVQD (reference sequence). The CDR3 spans 15 residues. In DNA, the CDR3 is TGCGCCAGCAGTGAGGTTCTAGGCGGGCGTGGCGAGCAGTACTTC. Residues: CASSEVLGGRGEQYF.

V usage is TRBV5-5 and J usage is TRBJ2-1, with TRBD1 matching over 9 bases. CDR1 is SGHKS and CDR2 is YYEKEE in the germline V gene (reference sequence). The CDR3 runs 15 residues. The junction had 10 bases not matched to a gene; V was cut back by 2 bases and J by 10 bases. The CDR3 reads CASSFGDRDIGEQFF. DNA of the CDR3: TGTGCCAGCAGCTTCGGGGACAGGGATATAGGGGAGCAGTTCTTC. Full variable domain (outside the CDR3, taken from reference TRBV5-5 and TRBJ2-1): DAGVTQSPTHLIKTRGQQVTLRCSPISGHKSVSWYQQVLGQGPQFIFQYYEKEERGRGNFPDRFSARQFPNYSSELNVNALLLGDSALYLCASSFGDRDIGEQFFGPGTRLTVL.

The J gene is TRBJ2-2, the V gene TRBV4-1, with TRBD1 as a possible D gene (6 bases). The germline V gene encodes CDR1 MGHRA and CDR2 YSYEKL. This CDR3 has 17 amino acids. Trimming stripped 2 bases from V and 6 bases from J, with 19 bases between. CDR3 protein: CASSQSLPGGAAGELFF. CDR3 nucleotides: TGCGCCAGCAGCCAAAGCCTCCCTGGGGGCGCAGCCGGGGAGCTGTTTTTT.

This chain uses TRBV19 with TRBJ1-2, with TRBD1 identical over 10 bases. This CDR3 spans 15 amino acids. Germline lookup yields CDR1 LNHDA and CDR2 SQIVND (reference sequence). After removal of 2 bases from V and 7 bases from J, the junction contained 7 bases not matched to a gene. Here the CDR3 DNA reads TGTGCCAGTAGTATAATGGGGACAGGGGAGACTGGCTACACCTTC. Its protein product is CASSIMGTGETGYTF.

The gene calls are TRBV6-5 and TRBJ1-2; D remains ambiguous. Trimming removed 4 bases from V and 0 bases from J, with 6 bases in between. The length of the CDR3 is 13 residues. From germline, CDR1 is MNHEY and CDR2 SVGAGI. CDR3 sequence: CASSSPANYGYTF. The CDR3 region has the DNA TGTGCCAGCAGTTCTCCAGCTAACTATGGCTACACCTTC.

The chain couples TRBV5-1 to TRBJ2-5, with 7 positions matching TRBD1. V shed 1 base, J shed 2 bases, and the junction held 5 bases outside the gene matches. The CDR3 totals 15 residues. Germline V lookup: CDR1 SGHRS, CDR2 YFSETQ. The CDR3 nucleotides read TGCGCCAGCAGCTTGTCAGGCAGGGGGCAAGAGACCCAGTACTTC. Translation: CASSLSGRGQETQYF.

The J gene is TRBJ2-1, the V gene TRBV6-1; D assignment may be TRBD1 or TRBD2 (6 bases each). Germline lookup yields CDR1 MNHNS and CDR2 SASEGT. Trimming shortened V by 4 bases and J by 0 bases, and 13 bases separated the two germline ends. The CDR3 runs to 16 residues. The CDR3 nucleotides are TGTGCCAGCAGTGCCAGGGGCGGGACCTCCTACAATGAGCAGTTCTTC. It translates to CASSARGGTSYNEQFF.

V and J are TRBV18 and TRBJ1-2; weak D call: TRBD1 (6 bases). Germline CDR1 is KGHSH and CDR2 is LQKENI. The ends were cut back, 6 bases at V and 5 bases at J, with 19 bases in the middle. The CDR3 is made up of 15 amino acids. CDR3 sequence reads: CASSPSLGQPYGYTF. The CDR3 DNA is TGTGCCAGCTCTCCCTCCCTTGGACAGCCGTATGGCTACACCTTC.

The chain joins TRBV19 to TRBJ2-1; 9 bases are a match to TRBD2. Germline V CDR1 and CDR2: LNHDA, SQIVND (reference sequence). V shed 5 bases, J shed 1 base, and the junction held 9 bases outside the gene matches. This CDR3 comprises 17 residues. The CDR3 spells CASSEQGLARSYNEQFF. The CDR3, as DNA: TGTGCCAGTAGTGAGCAGGGACTAGCAAGATCCTACAATGAGCAGTTCTTC.

In this sample, this clone turned up a few times. The chain couples TRBV7-9 to TRBJ1-2; D possibly corresponds to TRBD1 (5 bases). V was clipped by 5 bases and J by 2 bases, with 18 bases between them. This CDR3 comprises 16 residues. Looked up from germline, CDR1 is SEHNR and CDR2 is FQNEAQ (reference sequence). Written as DNA, the CDR3 is TGTGCCAGCAGCCCTAGTGGGACCCGGGCCAACTATGGCTACACCTTC. Translated: CASSPSGTRANYGYTF.

The rearrangement links TRBV7-3 to TRBJ2-1, with D unclear. V shed 2 bases and J shed 7 bases, with 15 bases lying between them. CDR3 length equals 15 residues. CDR1 and CDR2 from the germline V gene are SGHTA and FQGTGA. The CDR3 here is CASSLVAGSGNEQFF. In DNA form, the CDR3 reads TGTGCCAGCAGCTTAGTCGCCGGTAGTGGTAATGAGCAGTTCTTC.